In this sample, the clone carrying this TCR beta chain turned up a few times. Per the authors' pipeline: For nucleated cells, counts were estimated from reference gene primer amplification. Profiled with immunoSEQ multiplex PCR; TCRdb holds only in-frame clones, not every one. That table gives V, J and clone size, and the DNA gave D and trimming. Of 85,000 to 120,000 clones listed, around 80% are singletons. Trimming took 4 bases from V and 3 from J, leaving 12 bases between them. CDR3 size: 14 residues. Germline values: CDR1 LNHDA, CDR2 SQIVND (reference sequence). The entry originates in a study of blood T cell repertoires in COVID-19. Study-level information: Sites in the United States, Italy and Spain provided acute and convalescent COVID-19 samples. The cDNA or gDNA used as material had been derived from T cells, B-cell-depleted T cells, or PBMCs.

This receptor was taken from a man in his sixties with active or convalescent COVID-19. The chain combines TRBV19 with TRBJ2-5; the D gene is possibly TRBD1 (5 bases). The sample taken for sequencing was peripheral blood. The CDR3 loop is CASSNGHPKETQYF. The CDR3, as DNA: TGTGCCAGTAGTAACGGACACCCGAAAGAGACCCAGTACTTC.